The 12 T cell receptor beta chains below all came from one sample that was sequenced in a study of blood T cell repertoires in COVID-19. Assay used: immunoSEQ multiplex PCR; TCRdb lists only in-frame clones, some missing. The sample has about 150,000 clones, approximately 78% seen once. Sequenced input: PBMCs or T cells enriched from blood (not recorded which). These receptors all come from a woman between 45 and 65 years old who had recovered from COVID-19.

The rearrangement joins TRBV29-1 to TRBJ1-5; no clear D gene. Trimming shortened V by 6 bases and J by 0 bases, and 9 bases separated the two germline ends. The CDR3 contains 13 residues. The V gene's germline CDR1 is SQVTM and CDR2 ANQGSEA. CDR3 DNA sequence: TGCAGCGTCGCCGCTAATAGCAATCAGCCCCAGCATTTT. This translates into CSVAANSNQPQHF.

This chain links TRBV5-1 with TRBJ1-1, with TRBD1 matching over 9 bases. CDR3 size: 15 residues. The germline V gene has CDR1 SGHRS and CDR2 YFSETQ. V gave up 0 bases and J gave up 3 bases; unmatched junction bases: 3. The CDR3 sequence is CASSLGQGGDTEAFF. The CDR3 DNA sequence: TGCGCCAGCAGCTTGGGACAGGGGGGCGACACTGAAGCTTTCTTT.

The V gene is TRBV29-1, the J gene TRBJ1-6, with 8 bases lining up with TRBD1. The CDR3 loop spans 14 amino acids. The V gene's germline CDR1 is SQVTM and CDR2 ANQGSEA. Trimming took 7 bases from V and 9 from J; bases not matched to a gene: 11. The CDR3 DNA is TGCAGCGCTAGGACAGGGTCGATTGGTTCACCCCTCCACTTT. It is translated as CSARTGSIGSPLHF. Combining the CDR3 with reference TRBV29-1 and TRBJ1-6 gives the whole variable domain SAVISQKPSRDICQRGTSLTIQCQVDSQVTMMFWYRQQPGQSLTLIATANQGSEATYESGFVIDKFPISRPNLTFSTLTVSNMSPEDSSIYLCSARTGSIGSPLHFGNGTRLTVT.

V and J are TRBV27 and TRBJ1-1; 12 positions match TRBD1. Germline V gene data show CDR1 as MNHEY and CDR2 as SMNVEV (reference sequence). The CDR3 runs 16 residues. V lost 5 bases, J lost 7 bases, and 11 bases stayed unmatched. CDR3 loop: CASSQTFGTGGIEAFF. CDR3 sequence (DNA): TGTGCCAGCAGTCAAACCTTCGGGACAGGGGGCATTGAAGCTTTCTTT.

This clone was recorded once. The chain recombines TRBV5-4 with TRBJ2-1, with 11 bases matching TRBD2. Per germline, CDR1 SGHNT and CDR2 YYREEE (reference sequence). J gave up 3 bases and V 4 bases, and 3 bases lay outside the gene matches. CDR3 length: 15 amino acids. CDR3 loop: CASSTLAGGYNEQFF. In nucleotides, the CDR3 is TGTGCCAGCAGCACCCTAGCGGGGGGCTACAATGAGCAGTTCTTC.

The chain employs TRBV5-1 and TRBJ2-5, with 7 bases matching TRBD2. This CDR3 comprises 15 residues. Trimming took 4 bases from V and 6 from J; bases not matched to a gene: 12. Per germline, CDR1 SGHRS and CDR2 YFSETQ. CDR3 nucleotides: TGCGCCAGCAGCGGGAGCGGGGATTCGGGGAAGACCCAGTACTTC. Amino acid sequence: CASSGSGDSGKTQYF. Full variable domain (missing parts from reference TRBV5-1 and TRBJ2-5): KAGVTQTPRYLIKTRGQQVTLSCSPISGHRSVSWYQQTPGQGLQFLFEYFSETQRNKGNFPGRFSGRQFSNSRSEMNVSTLELGDSALYLCASSGSGDSGKTQYFGPGTRLLVL.

This chain connects TRBV3-1 (or the pseudogene TRBV3-2) to TRBJ1-2; D gene ambiguous. Trimming stripped 2 bases from V and 6 bases from J, with 10 bases between. This CDR3 contains 13 residues. Germline V CDR1 and CDR2: LGHDT, YNNKEL (reference sequence). CDR3 bases: TGTGCCAGCAGCCAAAGTCCCGGGAATGGCTACACCTTC. Residues: CASSQSPGNGYTF.

The rearrangement links TRBV28 to TRBJ2-1, with no clear D. The V and J ends lost 3 bases and 8 bases respectively, with 11 bases between them. This CDR3 has 13 amino acids. Per germline, CDR1 MDHEN and CDR2 SYDVKM. This CDR3 reads CASSFDSLYEQFF. The CDR3 nucleotides read TGTGCCAGCAGTTTTGATAGCCTATATGAGCAGTTCTTC.

The chain couples TRBV19 to TRBJ2-5; D is undetermined. Trimming cost V 4 bases and J 4 bases, with 16 bases left between them. The CDR3 totals 15 residues. The germline V gene has CDR1 LNHDA and CDR2 SQIVND (reference sequence). CDR3 in amino acids: CASSTPLEASETQYF. The CDR3, as DNA: TGTGCCAGTAGTACGCCGCTAGAAGCTTCAGAGACCCAGTACTTC.

The chain links TRBV24-1 to TRBJ2-3; D might be TRBD1 (7 bases). The V gene's germline CDR1 is KGHDR and CDR2 SFDVKD. The CDR3 runs to 14 residues. The ends were cut back, 6 bases at V and 5 bases at J, with 14 bases in the middle. The CDR3: CATSMEGAQDTQYF. In DNA, the CDR3 is TGTGCCACCAGTATGGAGGGGGCACAAGATACGCAGTATTTT.

The rearrangement links TRBV28 to TRBJ1-2; D not resolved. This CDR3 has 16 amino acids. With 3 bases removed from V and 1 base from J, the gap between germline ends came to 15 bases. Germline V gene sequence: CDR1 MDHEN, CDR2 SYDVKM. The CDR3 DNA is TGTGCCAGCAGTTTTCCTGGAGGAGAGAATAACTATGGCTACACCTTC. This codes for CASSFPGGENNYGYTF.

The chain is built from TRBV10-3 and TRBJ2-2, with TRBD2 matching 7 bases. The CDR3 is 13 residues long. J gave up 6 bases and V 2 bases, and 0 bases lay outside the gene matches. Per germline, CDR1 ENHRY and CDR2 SYGVKD. The CDR3 here is CAISERGAGELFF. CDR3 DNA: TGTGCCATCAGTGAGCGGGGGGCCGGGGAGCTGTTTTTT.